This T cell receptor beta chain was documented in a study of cytomegalovirus exposure and HLA in healthy donors. CDR3 length: 14 residues. J lost 4 bases, V lost 4 bases, and 1 base had no gene match. The germline CDR1 and CDR2 sequences are ENHRY and SYGVKD. Study conclusions and caveats: Highly shared variants forming one cluster were likely a sequencing artifact. In a later analysis, compared with equally common non-associated chains, HLA-associated beta chains were more expanded. Rare TCR sequences dominated, though some public TCRs recurred in many donors.

The sample holds a few counts of this clone. Antigen: not known. Primers for the PCR totalled 60 Vbeta and 13 Jbeta. TCRdb keeps only in-frame clones here, not all; method: immunoSEQ multiplex PCR. Of 110,000 to 150,000 clones in the sample, 78% are singletons; the top ten hold 2% to 3%. This clonotype was sampled from a woman between 18 and 30 years old in good health and CMV-seropositive. The gene calls are TRBV10-3 and TRBJ2-7, with 13 bases aligning to TRBD2. The sample comprised PBMCs. The CDR3 region is CAISVGLAGYEQYF. The DNA of the CDR3 is TGTGCCATCAGTGTGGGACTAGCGGGGTACGAGCAGTACTTC.